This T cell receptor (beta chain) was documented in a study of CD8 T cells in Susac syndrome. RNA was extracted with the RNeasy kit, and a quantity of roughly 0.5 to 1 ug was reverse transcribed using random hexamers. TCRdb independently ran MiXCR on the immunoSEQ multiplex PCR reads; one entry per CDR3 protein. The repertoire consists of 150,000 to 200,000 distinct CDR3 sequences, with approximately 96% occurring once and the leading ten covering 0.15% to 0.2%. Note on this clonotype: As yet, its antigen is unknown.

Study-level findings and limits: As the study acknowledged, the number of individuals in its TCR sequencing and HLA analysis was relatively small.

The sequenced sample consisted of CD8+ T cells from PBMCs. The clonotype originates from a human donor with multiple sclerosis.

CDR3 nucleotide sequence: TGCGCCAGCAGCTTGGTAACCCATGAGCAGTTCTTC. Translated, it gives CASSLVTHEQFF. This chain uses TRBV5-1 with TRBJ2-1; D gene ambiguous. CDR3 length equals 12 residues. Per the germline V gene, CDR1 is SGHRS and CDR2 is YFSETQ. V lost 0 bases and J lost 8, with 6 bases in between.